Reported below is one TCR beta chain. The CDR3 is made up of 14 amino acids. V lost 4 bases and J 5 bases, leaving 14 bases between the germline ends. Germline-derived CDR1 and CDR2 are KGHSH and LQKENI. Authors' data handling: Reference gene primer amplification gave estimated nucleated cell counts. Measured with immunoSEQ multiplex PCR; TCRdb has only the in-frame clones, and not every one. V and J calls and clone size are given by that table; D and trimming were obtained from the DNA. The sample records some 160,000 clones, about 82% being singletons. This record belongs to a study of blood T cell repertoires in COVID-19. Turning to the study itself: Sites across the United States, Italy and Spain contributed samples from acute and convalescent COVID-19. Sample material is recorded as cDNA or gDNA derived from T cells, B-cell-depleted T cells, or PBMCs.

The sample was peripheral blood. J is TRBJ1-1 and V is TRBV18, with D perhaps TRBD1 (5 bases). The receptor was isolated from a man aged 65 to 79 with active or convalescent COVID-19. In DNA form, the CDR3 reads TGTGCCAGCTCACGAGTGGGGGGGGAGACTGAAGCTTTCTTT. Its translation is CASSRVGGETEAFF. Looking up the rest from reference TRBV18 and TRBJ1-1 gives the full variable domain: NAGVMQNPRHLVRRRGQEARLRCSPMKGHSHVYWYRQLPEEGLKFMVYLQKENIIDESGMPKERFSAEFPKEGPSILRIQQVVRGDSAAYFCASSRVGGETEAFFGQGTRLTVV.